What follows are 28 T cell receptor beta chains derived from one specimen sequenced in a study of T cell responses to AZD1222 COVID-19 vaccine. The repertoire was sequenced with immunoSEQ multiplex PCR; TCRdb's copy has only in-frame clones and lacks some. This repertoire shows about 160,000 clones, more than 70% found once; its top ten account for around 5.5%. The material sequenced was peripheral blood, taken on day 0 of AZD1222 vaccination. These receptors were taken from an adult in good health.

The chain is built from TRBV18 and TRBJ1-1; D gene unclear. V shed 2 bases and J shed 1 base, with 5 bases lying between them. CDR1 KGHSH and CDR2 LQKENI come from the germline V gene. The CDR3 is made up of 13 amino acids. The chain's CDR3 is CASSPKANTEAFF. The CDR3 DNA sequence: TGTGCCAGCTCACCAAAGGCGAACACTGAAGCTTTCTTT.

This chain links TRBV6-5 with TRBJ1-2; 12 bases are shared with TRBD1. The junction had 9 bases not matched to a gene; V was cut back by 5 bases and J by 8 bases. Germline CDR1 is MNHEY and CDR2 is SVGAGI. The CDR3 has 15 amino acids. CDR3 sequence (DNA): TGTGCCAGCAGTCCCGGGACAGGGGGCGCGAAGGGCTACACCTTC. It translates to CASSPGTGGAKGYTF.

The rearrangement uses TRBV14 and TRBJ2-2, with 9 positions matching TRBD2. This CDR3 has 18 amino acids. The germline CDR1 and CDR2 sequences are SGHDN and FVKESK. Trimming cost V 3 bases and J 7 bases; bases outside gene matches: 15. CDR3 nucleotide sequence: TGTGCCAGCAGCCACCAGGGTGGCGGGAGGGCCCTTGACGGGGAGCTGTTTTTT. Translated: CASSHQGGGRALDGELFF. Full variable domain (rest looked up from reference TRBV14 and TRBJ2-2): EAGVTQFPSHSVIEKGQTVTLRCDPISGHDNLYWYRRVMGKEIKFLLHFVKESKQDESGMPNNRFLAERTGGTYSTLKVQPAELEDSGVYFCASSHQGGGRALDGELFFGEGSRLTVL.

The chain uses TRBV19 and TRBJ1-2; unclear D gene. The CDR3 consists of 11 residues. Germline loops: CDR1 LNHDA, CDR2 SQIVND (reference sequence). V gave up 4 bases and J gave up 8 bases, with 8 bases separating them. Here the CDR3 DNA reads TGTGCCAGTAGTACCTCGGGGGGCTACACCTTC. Translated: CASSTSGGYTF.

The chain couples TRBV24-1 to TRBJ1-5; D may be TRBD1 (5 bases). The CDR3 consists of 12 residues. V was trimmed by 3 bases and J by 10 bases, leaving 9 bases between them. From germline, CDR1 is KGHDR and CDR2 SFDVKD. The CDR3 loop reads CATSDLGTPQHF. CDR3 nucleotide sequence: TGTGCCACCAGTGATCTAGGGACTCCCCAGCATTTT.

This CDR3 reads CASSLRGPGNTIYF. The CDR3 DNA reads as TGTGCCAGCAGTTTACGGGGGCCGGGAAACACCATATATTTT. The chain combines TRBV28 with TRBJ1-3; weak D call: TRBD1 (6 bases). CDR1 and CDR2 from the germline V gene are MDHEN and SYDVKM. This CDR3 has 14 amino acids. V was trimmed by 2 bases and J by 4 bases, leaving 9 bases between them.

The V gene is TRBV30, the J gene TRBJ2-7, with D tentatively TRBD1 (6 bases). The CDR3 contains 14 residues. Germline CDR1 reads GTSNPN; CDR2 reads SVGIG (reference sequence). Trimming shortened V by 1 base and J by 3 bases, and 13 bases separated the two germline ends. CDR3 amino acids: CAWSERTVNYEQYF. The DNA of the CDR3 is TGTGCCTGGAGTGAGAGGACAGTGAACTACGAGCAGTACTTC.

The rearrangement joins TRBV28 to TRBJ1-5, with D possibly matching TRBD1 (5 bases). Trimming pared 2 bases from V and 6 bases from J, leaving 14 bases between. This CDR3 spans 15 amino acids. Germline CDR1 reads MDHEN; CDR2 reads SYDVKM. The CDR3 loop is CASSLMGGGSQPQHF. CDR3 bases: TGTGCCAGCAGTTTAATGGGGGGAGGGAGTCAGCCCCAGCATTTT.

The CDR3 nucleotides are TGTGCCAGCAGTTTGACAGGGGCTTGGGGCTACACCTTC. This gives the protein CASSLTGAWGYTF. The chain joins TRBV12-3 or TRBV12-4 to TRBJ1-2, with 8 bases aligning to TRBD1. The V segment lost 3 bases and the J segment 8 bases; nucleotides outside the gene matches: 5. CDR3 length: 13 residues.

This rearrangement joins TRBV6-2 or TRBV6-3 to TRBJ2-4; D remains unclear. Trimming pared 4 bases from V and 3 bases from J, leaving 7 bases between. Per germline, CDR1 MNHEY and CDR2 SVGEGT. The CDR3 consists of 13 residues. The CDR3 region has the DNA TGTGCCAGCAGTTCGATGAGCAAAAACATTCAGTACTTC. Protein sequence: CASSSMSKNIQYF.

The chain links TRBV7-2 to TRBJ2-2; D not certain. Trimming removed 2 bases from V and 4 bases from J, with 11 bases in between. The V gene's germline CDR1 is SGHTA and CDR2 FQGNSA. This CDR3 spans 15 amino acids. The CDR3 DNA reads as TGTGCCAGCAGCTTAATGATCTCGGGCACCGGGGAGCTGTTTTTT. It is translated as CASSLMISGTGELFF.

The chain is built from TRBV20-1 and TRBJ1-1; 8 positions agree with TRBD1. The CDR3 spans 11 residues. The junction had 3 bases not matched to a gene; V was cut back by 1 base and J by 11 bases. Germline V gives CDR1 DFQATT, CDR2 SNEGSKA (reference sequence). The CDR3 DNA reads TGCAGTGCTAGAGGACAGGGGAGGGCTTTCTTT. Translating it yields CSARGQGRAFF.

The chain is built from TRBV9 and TRBJ1-2; D gene ambiguous. With 0 bases removed from V and 1 base from J, the gap between germline ends came to 10 bases. CDR1 and CDR2 from the germline V gene are SGDLS and YYNGEE. The CDR3 sequence is 15 residues long. CDR3 bases: TGTGCCAGCAGCGTAGGCCCAGAGATTAACTATGGCTACACCTTC. This translates into CASSVGPEINYGYTF.

A note on this clone: Mismatch with germline at one junction end may stem from a read error. The chain carries TRBV7-7 and TRBJ2-5; TRBD1 aligns across 12 bases. The germline gives CDR1 SSHAT, CDR2 FNYEAQ (reference sequence). This CDR3 contains 16 residues. CDR3 region: CASSLAGTGGRETQYF. For the CDR3, the DNA is TGTGCTAGCAGCTTAGCCGGGACAGGGGGCCGGGAGACCCAGTACTTC.

The chain recombines TRBV6-5 with TRBJ1-1; unclear D gene. Trimming pared 4 bases from V and 7 bases from J, leaving 7 bases between. The CDR3 loop spans 11 amino acids. CDR1 MNHEY and CDR2 SVGAGI come from the germline V gene. This CDR3 reads CASSSPYEAFF. CDR3 bases: TGTGCCAGCAGTTCCCCTTATGAAGCTTTCTTT.

This chain connects TRBV28 to TRBJ2-7; D call uncertain. The length of the CDR3 is 12 residues. V shed 6 bases and J shed 1 base, with 7 bases lying between them. Germline CDR1 and CDR2: MDHEN and SYDVKM. The CDR3 loop reads CASSTRSYEQYF. The CDR3 region has the DNA TGTGCCAGCAGCACCAGGTCCTACGAGCAGTACTTC. Complete variable domain (other parts from reference TRBV28 and TRBJ2-7): DVKVTQSSRYLVKRTGEKVFLECVQDMDHENMFWYRQDPGLGLRLIYFSYDVKMKEKGDIPEGYSVSREKKERFSLILESASTNQTSMYLCASSTRSYEQYFGPGTRLTVT.

The chain recombines TRBV19 with TRBJ1-1; D is perhaps TRBD1 (5 bases). From germline, CDR1 is LNHDA and CDR2 SQIVND (reference sequence). The germline V and J ends were trimmed by 2 bases and 5 bases, with 15 bases remaining between them. This CDR3 contains 15 residues. CDR3 sequence (DNA): TGTGCCAGTAGTATAATGGGGGGAATGGGGACTGAAGCTTTCTTT. This sequence encodes CASSIMGGMGTEAFF.

The V gene is TRBV5-1, the J gene TRBJ1-2, with a tentative D call TRBD1 (5 bases). V was pared by 3 bases and J by 1 base, with 22 bases between. Germline-derived CDR1 and CDR2 are SGHRS and YFSETQ. This CDR3 contains 18 residues. The CDR3 loop is CASSSVTPLGGNNYGYTF. In DNA form, the CDR3 reads TGCGCCAGCAGCTCAGTAACTCCATTGGGGGGGAATAACTATGGCTACACCTTC.

In its sample, this clone was seen once. The chain links TRBV5-4 to TRBJ2-5, with 11 bases that match TRBD2. Per germline, CDR1 SGHNT and CDR2 YYREEE (reference sequence). V gave up 4 bases and J gave up 1 base; unmatched junction bases: 3. The CDR3 contains 15 residues. The CDR3 sequence is CASSNGTSGQETQYF. The CDR3 coding sequence is TGTGCCAGCAGCAACGGGACTAGCGGCCAAGAGACCCAGTACTTC.

This sequence joins TRBV7-9 and TRBJ2-1; 10 bases line up with TRBD1. Trimming at V came to 2 bases and at J to 7 bases, leaving 5 bases not matched to a gene. The germline V gene has CDR1 SEHNR and CDR2 FQNEAQ (reference sequence). The CDR3 runs to 15 residues. CDR3 residues: CASSLPTGGTNEQFF. The CDR3 DNA reads TGTGCCAGCAGCTTACCGACAGGGGGCACGAATGAGCAGTTCTTC.

The J gene is TRBJ2-1, the V gene TRBV5-8; no reliable D call. V shed 8 bases and J shed 6 bases, with 12 bases lying between them. In germline, CDR1 is SGHTS, CDR2 YDEGEE. This CDR3 spans 12 amino acids. CDR3 sequence (DNA): TGTGCCAGTTTACGGGCAGGCAATGAGCAGTTCTTC. It encodes CASLRAGNEQFF.

This clone was found a few times. This chain links TRBV7-2 with TRBJ2-7; possibly TRBD1 for D (6 bases). V was clipped by 5 bases and J by 7 bases, with 12 bases between them. This CDR3 region has 12 residues. Germline CDR1 SGHTA, CDR2 FQGNSA. The CDR3 here is CASSRDRIEQYF. In nucleotides, the CDR3 is TGTGCCAGCAGCCGAGACAGGATAGAGCAGTACTTC.

The gene calls are TRBV7-9 and TRBJ1-4; 7 positions match TRBD1. The CDR3 runs 13 residues. Germline V gene sequence: CDR1 SEHNR, CDR2 FQNEAQ (reference sequence). V dropped 9 bases and J dropped 7; count of bases not matched to a gene: 8. CDR3 DNA: TGTGCCAGTGGAGGGGGCGCGTTTGAAAAACTGTTTTTT. Translated: CASGGGAFEKLFF.

The CDR3 region is CASSPRNTEAFF. The CDR3 bases are TGTGCCAGCAGCCCGAGGAACACTGAAGCTTTCTTT. The J gene is TRBJ1-1, the V gene TRBV5-8; D remains unclear. The CDR3 contains 12 residues. Trimming removed 4 bases at V and 1 base at J, with 5 bases between. Germline V gives CDR1 SGHTS, CDR2 YDEGEE.

This clone was counted a few times. The rearrangement uses TRBV19 and TRBJ2-7, with 8 bases that match TRBD2. This CDR3 contains 15 residues. Germline values: CDR1 LNHDA, CDR2 SQIVND (reference sequence). J was trimmed by 4 bases and V by 0 bases; bases with no gene match: 5. The DNA of the CDR3 is TGTGCCAGTAGTATAGAGCAGCGGGAGACTTACGAGCAGTACTTC. The encoded protein is CASSIEQRETYEQYF. Drawing the rest from reference TRBV19 and TRBJ2-7, the complete variable domain is DGGITQSPKYLFRKEGQNVTLSCEQNLNHDAMYWYRQDPGQGLRLIYYSQIVNDFQKGDIAEGYSVSREKKESFPLTVTSAQKNPTAFYLCASSIEQRETYEQYFGPGTRLTVT.

The rearrangement joins TRBV7-2 to TRBJ2-3; no clear D. The CDR3 length is 15 residues. V was shortened by 2 bases and J by 0 bases, with 9 bases between the two germline ends. The germline V gene encodes CDR1 SGHTA and CDR2 FQGNSA. DNA for the CDR3: TGTGCCAGCAGCTTATATAGGCTTAGCACAGATACGCAGTATTTT. The encoded protein is CASSLYRLSTDTQYF.

The gene calls are TRBV30 and TRBJ1-1; perhaps TRBD1 as D (6 bases). This CDR3 contains 11 residues. Germline V lookup: CDR1 GTSNPN, CDR2 SVGIG (reference sequence). V was cut by 5 bases and J by 6 bases, with 10 bases left in between. CDR3 in DNA: TGTGCCTGGGAGAAGGGGGCTGAAGCTTTCTTT. It specifies CAWEKGAEAFF.

The V call is TRBV5-6, the J call TRBJ1-5; D gene unclear. This CDR3 spans 15 amino acids. Germline lookup yields CDR1 SGHDT and CDR2 YYEEEE. The V gene lost 3 bases and the J gene lost 6 bases, with 16 bases spanning the gap. CDR3 region: CASSSAFGGTQPQHF. The CDR3 DNA sequence: TGTGCCAGCAGCTCTGCTTTCGGCGGCACTCAGCCCCAGCATTTT.